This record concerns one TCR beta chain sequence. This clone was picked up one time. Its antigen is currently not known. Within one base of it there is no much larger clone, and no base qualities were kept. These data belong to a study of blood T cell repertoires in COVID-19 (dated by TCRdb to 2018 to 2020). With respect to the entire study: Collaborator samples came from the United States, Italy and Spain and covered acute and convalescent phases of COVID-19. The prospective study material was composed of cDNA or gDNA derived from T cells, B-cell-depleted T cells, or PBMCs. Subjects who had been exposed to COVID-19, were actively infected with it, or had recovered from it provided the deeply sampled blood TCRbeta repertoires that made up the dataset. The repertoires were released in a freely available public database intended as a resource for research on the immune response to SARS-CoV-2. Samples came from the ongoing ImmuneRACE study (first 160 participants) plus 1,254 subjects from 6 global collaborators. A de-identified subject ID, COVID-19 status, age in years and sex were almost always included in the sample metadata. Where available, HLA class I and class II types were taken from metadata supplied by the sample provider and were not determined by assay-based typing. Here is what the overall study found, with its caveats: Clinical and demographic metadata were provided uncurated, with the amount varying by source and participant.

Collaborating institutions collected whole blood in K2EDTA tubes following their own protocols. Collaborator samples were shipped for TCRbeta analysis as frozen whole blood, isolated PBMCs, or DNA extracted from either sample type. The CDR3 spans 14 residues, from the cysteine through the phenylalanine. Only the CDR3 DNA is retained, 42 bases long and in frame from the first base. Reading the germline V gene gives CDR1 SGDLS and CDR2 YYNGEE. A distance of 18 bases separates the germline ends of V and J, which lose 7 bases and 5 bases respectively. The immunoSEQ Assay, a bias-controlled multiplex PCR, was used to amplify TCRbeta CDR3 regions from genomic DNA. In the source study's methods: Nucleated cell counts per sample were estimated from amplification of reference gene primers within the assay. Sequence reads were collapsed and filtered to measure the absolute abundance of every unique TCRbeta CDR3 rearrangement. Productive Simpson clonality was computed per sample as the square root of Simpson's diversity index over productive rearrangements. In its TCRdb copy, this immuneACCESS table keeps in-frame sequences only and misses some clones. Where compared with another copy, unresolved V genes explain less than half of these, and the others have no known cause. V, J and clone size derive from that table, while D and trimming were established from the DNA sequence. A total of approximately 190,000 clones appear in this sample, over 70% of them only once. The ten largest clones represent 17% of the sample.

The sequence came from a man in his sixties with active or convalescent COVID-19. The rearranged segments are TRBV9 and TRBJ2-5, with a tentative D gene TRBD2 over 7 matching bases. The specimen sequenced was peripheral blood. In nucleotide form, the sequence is TGTGCCAGCTCTTTTGGGGGGGCCGAGGAGACCCAGTACTTC. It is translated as CASSFGGAEETQYF.